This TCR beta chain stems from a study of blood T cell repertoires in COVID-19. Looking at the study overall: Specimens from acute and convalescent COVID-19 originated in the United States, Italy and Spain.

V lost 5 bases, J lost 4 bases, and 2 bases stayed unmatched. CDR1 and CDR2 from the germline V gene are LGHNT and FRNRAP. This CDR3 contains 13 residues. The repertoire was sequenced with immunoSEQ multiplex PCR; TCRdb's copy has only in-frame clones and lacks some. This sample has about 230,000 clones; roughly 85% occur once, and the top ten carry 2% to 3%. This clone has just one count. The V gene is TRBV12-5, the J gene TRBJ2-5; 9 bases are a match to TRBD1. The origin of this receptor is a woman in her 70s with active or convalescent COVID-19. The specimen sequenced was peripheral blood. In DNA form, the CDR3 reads TGTGCTAGTGGTGTGGACAGGGGAGAGACCCAGTACTTC. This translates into CASGVDRGETQYF.